This entry lists 23 T cell receptor beta chains sequenced from one sample in a study of persistence of HIV-infected CD4 T cells. These TCRs' antigens remain unknown. This was the immunoSEQ version 4 assay in survey mode. TCRdb keeps only in-frame clones here, not all; method: immunoSEQ multiplex PCR. The sample consists of approximately 36,000 clones, 85% of them appearing once. An overlapping HIV-1 Gag peptide pool stimulated these cells at roughly 1 ug/peptide/mL. CD40L/CD69 double-negative CD45RO-high memory CD4+ T cells were collected. The input for sequencing was cultured CD4+ T cells from PBMCs, taken from a patient who received antiretroviral therapy. These receptors all come from an adult with HIV. The donor label of this sample is uncertain.

This clone was picked up one time. CDR3 residues: CASSQAGGKGQPQHF. The CDR3 region has the DNA TGTGCCAGCAGCCAAGCAGGGGGCAAGGGTCAGCCCCAGCATTTT. The chain joins TRBV3-1 (or the pseudogene TRBV3-2) to TRBJ1-5, with 8 bases fitting TRBD1. This CDR3 contains 15 residues. In germline, CDR1 is LGHDT, CDR2 YNNKEL (reference sequence). J was trimmed by 6 bases and V by 1 base; bases with no gene match: 5.

This chain uses TRBV9 with TRBJ2-2; TRBD1 matches 7 bases. Trimming cost V 2 bases and J 4 bases; bases outside gene matches: 8. This CDR3 comprises 16 residues. The germline V gene has CDR1 SGDLS and CDR2 YYNGEE. In DNA, the CDR3 is TGTGCCAGCAGCGTTAAGACAGGGTCCGGCACCGGGGAGCTGTTTTTT. Protein sequence: CASSVKTGSGTGELFF.

This clone showed up just a few times. The rearrangement links TRBV7-2 to TRBJ1-2; TRBD1 matches at 7 bases. CDR1 SGHTA and CDR2 FQGNSA come from the germline V gene. The CDR3 runs to 15 residues. With 5 bases clipped from V and 6 bases from J, the junction kept 12 bases outside the gene matches. The CDR3 coding sequence is TGTGCCAGCAGCCGCCTCTCAACAGGGGTCAATGGCTACACCTTC. Translating gives CASSRLSTGVNGYTF.

J is TRBJ1-3 and V is TRBV5-5, with a weak D call TRBD1 (6 bases). V was clipped by 3 bases and J by 0 bases, with 10 bases between them. There are 15 residues in the CDR3. From germline, CDR1 is SGHKS and CDR2 YYEKEE (reference sequence). CDR3 sequence reads: CASSWTDSSGNTIYF. DNA for the CDR3: TGTGCCAGCAGCTGGACAGACAGCTCTGGAAACACCATATATTTT. Full variable domain (missing parts from reference TRBV5-5 and TRBJ1-3): DAGVTQSPTHLIKTRGQQVTLRCSPISGHKSVSWYQQVLGQGPQFIFQYYEKEERGRGNFPDRFSARQFPNYSSELNVNALLLGDSALYLCASSWTDSSGNTIYFGEGSWLTVV.

The rearrangement links TRBV2 to TRBJ2-2; 8 bases are a match to TRBD1. Germline trimming cut 2 bases from V and 0 bases from J; bases unmatched to any gene: 2. Germline V CDR1 and CDR2: SNHLY, FYNNEI. There are 16 residues in the CDR3. CDR3 nucleotide sequence: TGTGCCAGCAGTGAACGGACAGGGTCGAACACCGGGGAGCTGTTTTTT. It encodes CASSERTGSNTGELFF.

This chain connects TRBV18 to TRBJ2-2, with D uncertain. The CDR3 spans 13 residues. Germline-derived CDR1 and CDR2 are KGHSH and LQKENI. V was pared by 3 bases and J by 7 bases, with 9 bases between. The CDR3 nucleotides are TGTGCCAGCTCACCGGGCCAGCGCGGGGAGCTGTTTTTT. As protein: CASSPGQRGELFF.

The gene calls are TRBV19 and TRBJ1-2, with TRBD1 identical over 7 bases. The V gene's germline CDR1 is LNHDA and CDR2 SQIVND (reference sequence). The trim removed 3 bases at V and 6 bases at J, leaving 13 bases unmatched. This CDR3 comprises 16 residues. The CDR3 region has the DNA TGTGCCAGTAGTATCTCCCCGGGACAGTTATTTAATGGCTACACCTTC. It encodes CASSISPGQLFNGYTF.

The chain has TRBV2 and TRBJ2-7; 10 bases fit TRBD1. V was clipped by 1 base and J by 5 bases; unmatched bases: 5. The CDR3 runs 15 residues. Germline CDR1 is SNHLY and CDR2 is FYNNEI. In DNA form, the CDR3 reads TGTGCCAGCAGTGAAGTGAGACAGGGGGCCCACGAGCAGTACTTC. Its protein product is CASSEVRQGAHEQYF.

The genes are TRBV15 and TRBJ1-3; D is undetermined. The CDR3 contains 14 residues. V lost 7 bases to trimming and J lost 2 bases, with 12 bases between them. The germline gives CDR1 LNHNV, CDR2 YYDKDF (reference sequence). The CDR3 loop reads CATTVREAGNTIYF. CDR3 in DNA: TGTGCCACCACCGTCCGGGAGGCTGGAAACACCATATATTTT. Full variable domain (missing parts from reference TRBV15 and TRBJ1-3): DAMVIQNPRYQVTQFGKPVTLSCSQTLNHNVMYWYQQKSSQAPKLLFHYYDKDFNNEADTPDNFQSRRPNTSFCFLDIRSPGLGDTAMYLCATTVREAGNTIYFGEGSWLTVV.

The CDR3 nucleotides read TGTGCCAGCAGCGCGAGGCCACAGAATCCTCAGAAAAACTACGAGCAGTACTTC. Amino acids: CASSARPQNPQKNYEQYF. The chain couples TRBV7-2 to TRBJ2-7; the D is unclear. Germline-derived CDR1 and CDR2 are SGHTA and FQGNSA. The V gene lost 5 bases and the J gene lost 3 bases, with 26 bases spanning the gap. The CDR3 totals 18 residues.

The chain links TRBV28 to TRBJ2-3, with 7 positions matching TRBD1. The junction had 5 bases not matched to a gene; V was cut back by 7 bases and J by 4 bases. CDR3 length: 13 residues. The germline V gene has CDR1 MDHEN and CDR2 SYDVKM. Here the CDR3 DNA reads TGTGCCAGCAACCGACAGGGATCAGATACGCAGTATTTT. It encodes CASNRQGSDTQYF. The variable domain in full, completed from reference TRBV28 and TRBJ2-3, reads DVKVTQSSRYLVKRTGEKVFLECVQDMDHENMFWYRQDPGLGLRLIYFSYDVKMKEKGDIPEGYSVSREKKERFSLILESASTNQTSMYLCASNRQGSDTQYFGPGTRLTVL.

This clone came up a few times. This rearrangement joins TRBV3-1 (or the pseudogene TRBV3-2) to TRBJ1-4; D perhaps matches TRBD1 (5 bases). V was clipped by 3 bases and J by 9 bases, with 17 bases between them. The CDR3 totals 15 residues. Germline-derived CDR1 and CDR2 are LGHDT and YNNKEL (reference sequence). The CDR3 DNA sequence: TGTGCCAGCAGCCAGCTACTCCGGGACGTAAAAAAACTGTTTTTT. Translating it yields CASSQLLRDVKKLFF.

This clone was detected only a few times. Here the CDR3 reads CASSLGGRAAYNEQFF. CDR3 in DNA: TGTGCCAGCAGCTTAGGTGGCAGGGCGGCCTACAATGAGCAGTTCTTC. The V call is TRBV7-8, the J call TRBJ2-1, with D perhaps matching TRBD1 (5 bases). This CDR3 spans 16 amino acids. Germline CDR1 SGHVS, CDR2 FQNEAQ. V lost 1 base and J lost 2, with 12 bases in between.

The chain combines TRBV18 with TRBJ2-7, with D possibly being TRBD1 (6 bases). V lost 3 bases and J lost 3, with 15 bases in between. The CDR3 is made up of 15 amino acids. CDR1 is KGHSH, CDR2 LQKENI, per germline. The CDR3 is CASSPLRGPLYEQYF. The DNA for the CDR3 is TGTGCCAGCTCACCTCTCAGGGGCCCCCTCTACGAGCAGTACTTC.

This chain links TRBV9 with TRBJ2-7; TRBD2 matches at 12 bases. The CDR3 length is 16 residues. Germline V CDR1 and CDR2: SGDLS, YYNGEE. Germline trimming cut 0 bases from V and 2 bases from J; bases unmatched to any gene: 3. In DNA, the CDR3 is TGTGCCAGCAGCGTAGAACCTAGCGGGGGGGCCTACGAGCAGTACTTC. Its translation: CASSVEPSGGAYEQYF. Combining the CDR3 with reference TRBV9 and TRBJ2-7 gives the whole variable domain DSGVTQTPKHLITATGQRVTLRCSPRSGDLSVYWYQQSLDQGLQFLIQYYNGEERAKGNILERFSAQQFPDLHSELNLSSLELGDSALYFCASSVEPSGGAYEQYFGPGTRLTVT.

This clone was observed once. The chain is built from TRBV28 and TRBJ2-7; TRBD2 matches at 9 bases. J gave up 3 bases and V 5 bases, and 14 bases lay outside the gene matches. Germline V gene lookup returns CDR1 MDHEN and CDR2 SYDVKM. The CDR3 length is 17 residues. The CDR3 DNA reads TGTGCCAGCAGTCAAGTAAAGCGGGGGGTTGGCGACTACGAGCAGTACTTC. It translates to CASSQVKRGVGDYEQYF.

Comment on this clone: The junction differs from germline at one of its ends, possibly a read error. J is TRBJ2-7 and V is TRBV5-1; possible D gene TRBD2, 6 bases. CDR3 length: 15 amino acids. The germline V gene has CDR1 SGHRS and CDR2 YFSETQ. In nucleotides, the CDR3 is TGCGCCAGCAGCTTATCCGGGACTTCATCCTTCGAGCAGTACTTC. Its translation is CASSLSGTSSFEQYF.

This sequence joins TRBV3-1 (or the pseudogene TRBV3-2) and TRBJ2-3, with D uncertain. V lost 6 bases and J 3 bases, leaving 4 bases between the germline ends. This CDR3 contains 11 residues. Germline values: CDR1 LGHDT, CDR2 YNNKEL (reference sequence). The CDR3 DNA is TGTGCCAGCAGTTGGACAGATACGCAGTATTTT. It encodes CASSWTDTQYF.

The J gene is TRBJ1-1, the V gene TRBV28, with D hard to call. The CDR3 sequence is 14 residues long. Germline V lookup: CDR1 MDHEN, CDR2 SYDVKM. The ends were cut back, 2 bases at V and 2 bases at J, with 9 bases in the middle. The CDR3 sequence is CASSLLRSNTEAFF. The CDR3 DNA reads TGTGCCAGCAGTTTACTAAGGAGCAACACTGAAGCTTTCTTT.

The chain joins TRBV7-3 to TRBJ2-7; D may be TRBD1 (5 bases). Germline V gene data show CDR1 as SGHTA and CDR2 as FQGTGA. There are 14 residues in the CDR3. The V and J ends lost 8 bases and 0 bases respectively, with 14 bases between them. In DNA, the CDR3 is TGTGCCAGCTCTCTGGGGCCCACCTCCTACGAGCAGTACTTC. It translates to CASSLGPTSYEQYF.

The chain has TRBV19 and TRBJ1-6; D possibly corresponds to TRBD1 (6 bases). V was trimmed by 6 bases and J by 5 bases, leaving 14 bases between them. This CDR3 contains 15 residues. CDR1 is LNHDA, CDR2 SQIVND, per germline (reference sequence). CDR3 sequence reads: CASSLKDSNNSPLHF. The CDR3 DNA is TGTGCCAGTAGCCTCAAGGACAGTAATAATTCACCCCTCCACTTT.

The rearrangement joins TRBV6-5 to TRBJ2-3; weak D call: TRBD1 (5 bases). V was cut by 2 bases and J by 2 bases, with 11 bases left in between. CDR1 MNHEY and CDR2 SVGAGI come from the germline V gene. This CDR3 is 15 amino acids long. DNA for the CDR3: TGTGCCAGCAGTTACGACAGACCGTCCACAGATACGCAGTATTTT. Residues: CASSYDRPSTDTQYF.

This chain links TRBV28 with TRBJ2-1; D is perhaps TRBD1 (6 bases). The CDR3 contains 13 residues. V was clipped by 7 bases and J by 7 bases, with 14 bases between them. CDR1 and CDR2 from the germline V gene are MDHEN and SYDVKM. CDR3 in amino acids: CASIGGRGNEQFF. The CDR3 DNA sequence: TGTGCCAGCATAGGGGGTAGGGGTAATGAGCAGTTCTTC.